This TCR beta chain was captured by sequencing in a study of human T cells and chemical hapten exposure. At least ten counts were recorded for this clonotype. Its antigen is not known. Study-level findings and limits: Sensitizing with DPC caused no change in TCRs above 1 in 1000 frequency.

Unique molecular identifiers were attached to individual cDNA molecules within the library. TCRdb fed the RACE reads into MiXCR, producing one record per CDR3 protein. The repertoire holds over 85,000 distinct CDR3 sequences, approximately 10% seen once, with 2.5% to 3.5% in the top ten. Indicated time point: healthy volunteer bleed at 2 weeks. Unfractionated whole blood was the source of the extracted total RNA. J gave up 2 bases and V 3 bases, and 2 bases lay outside the gene matches. Germline V gene lookup returns CDR1 MRHNA and CDR2 SNTAGT. This CDR3 has 15 amino acids. The sequenced material came from whole blood. This TCR derives from a female donor in good health. Some clones in this sample may be carry-over from other donors' samples. The V gene is TRBV6-4, the J gene TRBJ2-2, with 8 bases that match TRBD1. The CDR3 protein is CASSETGANTGELFF. In DNA, the CDR3 is TGTGCCAGCAGTGAGACAGGGGCCAACACCGGGGAGCTGTTTTTT.